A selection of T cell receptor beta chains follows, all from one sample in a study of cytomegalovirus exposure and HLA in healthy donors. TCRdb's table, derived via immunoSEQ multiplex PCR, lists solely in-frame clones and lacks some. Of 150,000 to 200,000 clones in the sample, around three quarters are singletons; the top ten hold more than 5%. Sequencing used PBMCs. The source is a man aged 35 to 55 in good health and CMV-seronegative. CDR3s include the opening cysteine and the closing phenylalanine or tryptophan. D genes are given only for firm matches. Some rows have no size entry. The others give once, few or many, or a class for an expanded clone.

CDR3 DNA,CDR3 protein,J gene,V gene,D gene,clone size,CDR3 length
TGTGCCAGCAGCTGGGGGACTAGTCGAGATACGCAGTATTTT,CASSWGTSRDTQYF,TRBJ2-3,TRBV7-2,TRBD2,once,14
TGTGCCACCAGCAGTTGGGAGGGGGACGGAAACACCATATATTTT,CATSSWEGDGNTIYF,TRBJ1-3,TRBV15,-,-,15
TGTGCCAGCAGCCCCTCGGCCGGGACAGATAGTAGGGAGCAGTACTTC,CASSPSAGTDSREQYF,TRBJ2-7,TRBV9,TRBD1,-,16
TGTGCCAGCAGCTTAGGAGGGGGGGGAAGCACTGAAGCTTTCTTT,CASSLGGGGSTEAFF,TRBJ1-1,TRBV7-9,-,-,15
TGTGCCAGCAGCCCCGGGAAGGGTAGGACCGGGGAGCTGTTTTTT,CASSPGKGRTGELFF,TRBJ2-2,TRBV7-3,-,-,15
TGCAGCGTCTCAGACAGACTCTATGGCTACACCTTC,CSVSDRLYGYTF,TRBJ1-2,TRBV29-1,-,-,12
TGCGCCAGCAGCCAGACAGGGGATAGGCAGCCCCAGCATTTT,CASSQTGDRQPQHF,TRBJ1-5,TRBV5-1,TRBD1,-,14
TGTGCCAGTGTGGGATGGCGGACTAGCGGCTCCTACAATGAGCAGTTCTTC,CASVGWRTSGSYNEQFF,TRBJ2-1,TRBV2,TRBD2,few,17
TGTGCCAGCCGCTGGCAGGGGGCATGGACCGGGGAGCTGTTTTTT,CASRWQGAWTGELFF,TRBJ2-2,TRBV19,TRBD1,-,15
TGTGCCAGCAGCCCCGGGACTAGCGGGACCTACGAGCAGTACTTC,CASSPGTSGTYEQYF,TRBJ2-7,TRBV5-4,TRBD2,-,15
TGTGCCAGCATCCTAGGGAGTCGGGACAGCTCCTACGAGCAGTACTTC,CASILGSRDSSYEQYF,TRBJ2-7,TRBV2,TRBD1,-,16
TGTGCCAGTAGCCCGGAGCCCTCCTACAATGAGCAGTTCTTC,CASSPEPSYNEQFF,TRBJ2-1,TRBV19,-,-,14
TGTGCCAGCAGCTCCGGACAGGGGCGGATCGCTGAAGCTTTCTTT,CASSSGQGRIAEAFF,TRBJ1-1,TRBV7-9,TRBD1,-,15
TGTGCCTGGAGTGACGGACAGGGGATTTCACCCCTCCACTTT,CAWSDGQGISPLHF,TRBJ1-6,TRBV30,TRBD1,-,14
TGTGCCGGGTCAGCATCCGGGGGCACTGAAGCTTTCTTT,CAGSASGGTEAFF,TRBJ1-1,TRBV6-1,-,-,13
TGTGCCATCAGTGAGACTAGCGGGGTGGCCGATACGCAGTATTTT,CAISETSGVADTQYF,TRBJ2-3,TRBV10-3,TRBD2,-,15
TGTGCCAGCAGCTACGCCGGGGTGGCGGAGAGCTACACCTTC,CASSYAGVAESYTF,TRBJ1-2,TRBV7-2,-,-,14
TGCGCCAGCAGCCCAGGGGGGACAGGAGGAAACACCATATATTTT,CASSPGGTGGNTIYF,TRBJ1-3,TRBV5-1,TRBD1,-,15
TGTGCCAGCAGCTATAGCGGGAAGGAGACCCAGTACTTC,CASSYSGKETQYF,TRBJ2-5,TRBV6-5,TRBD2,-,13
TGTGCCAGCAGGCCGGGGGGATCTGGGGCCAACGTCCTGACTTTC,CASRPGGSGANVLTF,TRBJ2-6,TRBV6-1,TRBD2,-,15
TGTGCCAGCAGCTTCTCTAGCGGGGGGGGCACAGATACGCAGTATTTT,CASSFSSGGGTDTQYF,TRBJ2-3,TRBV7-6,TRBD2,-,16
TGTGCCAGTAGTATTCCGGGGGTCAGGAAGCAGTTCTTC,CASSIPGVRKQFF,TRBJ2-1,TRBV19,-,-,13
TGTGCCAGCTACGCGTTGATTAATGAAAAACTGTTTTTT,CASYALINEKLFF,TRBJ1-4,TRBV6-1,-,-,13
TGCGCCAGCAGCCGGGATGAAAAACTGTTTTTT,CASSRDEKLFF,TRBJ1-4,TRBV5-1,-,-,11
TGTGCCAGCAGTGACCTGACAAGGCCTGGTCAGGCGCCCCAGCATTTT,CASSDLTRPGQAPQHF,TRBJ1-5,TRBV6-1,-,-,16
TGTGCCAGCAGTGAAGCCCGGGACCCCGGGGGCAATGAGCAGTTCTTC,CASSEARDPGGNEQFF,TRBJ2-1,TRBV6-1,-,-,16
TGCGCCAGCAGCCAAGAATTCGGCGGGGCTAGCACAGATACGCAGTATTTT,CASSQEFGGASTDTQYF,TRBJ2-3,TRBV4-3,-,-,17
TGTGCCAGCAGACAATCCAGGGGACCTCGAGGGACTGAAGCTTTCTTT,CASRQSRGPRGTEAFF,TRBJ1-1,TRBV7-9,-,once,16
TGTGCCAGCAGCTCTCCCGGGACAGGGGCTATAAACTATGGCTACACCTTC,CASSSPGTGAINYGYTF,TRBJ1-2,TRBV28,TRBD1,few,17
TGTGCCAGCAGTCTTGGCGGGAGCTCCCCCTACGAGCAGTACTTC,CASSLGGSSPYEQYF,TRBJ2-7,TRBV2,TRBD2,-,15
TGCAGCGCTAACTTACGACCAGGGGAAGCTTTCTTT,CSANLRPGEAFF,TRBJ1-1,TRBV29-1,-,-,12
TGTGCCAGCTCACCACTTTCAGACTCCTACAATGAGCAGTTCTTC,CASSPLSDSYNEQFF,TRBJ2-1,TRBV18,-,-,15
TGTGCCAGCAGCTCTCTTGAACTAGCGGGCCCCTACGAGCAGTACTTC,CASSSLELAGPYEQYF,TRBJ2-7,TRBV7-2,TRBD2,few,16
TGCGCCAGCAGCTTGGGTGACAGGCCCTACAATGAGCAGTTCTTC,CASSLGDRPYNEQFF,TRBJ2-1,TRBV5-1,-,-,15
TGTGCCAGCAGCTTTACGCAGGGCGAGACCCAGTACTTC,CASSFTQGETQYF,TRBJ2-5,TRBV11-2,-,-,13